Described below is a single TCR beta chain sequence and its context. Its binding antigen is unknown. The record has no base qualities; no much larger clone is one base away. This entry is derived from a study of CD8+ T cells in alopecia areata listed by TCRdb under 2018. With respect to the entire study: The study used high-throughput TCRbeta sequencing to examine T cell clonal expansion in alopecia areata, in both the C3H/HeJ mouse model and human patients. RNA was obtained with the PAXgene miRNA kit for fixed scalp, the miRNeasy kit for PBMCs, and the RNeasy kit for mouse skin. Scalp tissue and sorted CD4+ and CD8+ peripheral blood T cells from patchy and totalis/universalis alopecia areata patients and from healthy controls were covered by human TCRbeta sequencing. Scalp clonality was compared among normal scalp (n=4), patchy alopecia areata scalp (n=8), and alopecia totalis/universalis scalp (n=8). Amplification of TCRbeta CDR3 regions was done by immunoSEQ multiplex PCR using 35 Vbeta forward primers and 13 Jbeta reverse primers.

Library construction relied on the immunoSEQ multiplex PCR assay. RNA was extracted from all samples and reverse transcribed into cDNA, which served as template for TCR sequencing. SuperScript III was used for first-strand cDNA synthesis, primed with a 2:1 mix of oligo-dT and random hexamers. A synthetic immune receptor repertoire was used to measure amplification bias, and any remaining bias was corrected computationally. Concerning the study's data processing: Raw reads were preprocessed to remove errors, and CDR3 was defined according to IMGT conventions as the region from the conserved cysteine to phenylalanine. Clonality was computed as 1 minus the Shannon entropy, with the entropy normalized by log2 of the number of productive unique TCRs. CD4 or CD8 identity of scalp clones was inferred by cross-referencing scalp TCRbeta sequences with sorted blood CD4 and CD8 repertoires. This is the immuneACCESS table as TCRdb keeps it, with only in-frame sequences that have V and J called. A part of the clones is gone; compared with another copy, unresolved V genes explain less than half, and the rest is unexplained. V, J and clone size are taken as reported in that table, and D and trimming were inferred from the DNA itself. For this sample the table gives approximately 150,000 clones, of which 55% were detected only once. Less than 5% of the sample is held by the ten biggest clonotypes.

CDR1 SQVTM and CDR2 ANQGSEA were looked up in the germline V gene. Its CDR3 holds 14 amino acids, cysteine through phenylalanine. Only CDR3 DNA remains: 42 bases, in frame from the first base. The germline ends are 13 bases apart after V is trimmed by 1 base and J by 4 bases. After PBMCs were isolated by density centrifugation and stained for CD3, CD4 and CD8, a FACSAria was used to sort CD4+ and CD8+ T cells. Scalp biopsies and blood samples were obtained from unaffected controls. Findings and caveats that apply to the study as a whole: Scalp TCR repertoire analysis is complicated because resident alphabeta T cells in normal human skin are also sequenced, whereas mouse skin is dominated by gammadelta T cells. Shared TCR sequences between patients were less evident than in mice, which may be partly attributable to HLA diversity in the patient population. Compared with normal scalp, lesional scalp had higher clonality and more expanded CD8+ clones, particularly in alopecia totalis/universalis, a pattern that suggests antigenic drive.

Here the chain combines TRBV29-1 and TRBJ2-5, and possibly TRBD1, on 6 matching bases. The sequenced sample was CD4+ T cells sorted from blood. The TCR was taken from a human donor in good health. CDR3 loop: CSVEGRGVGETQYF. The DNA reads as follows: TGCAGCGTTGAAGGCAGGGGCGTAGGAGAGACCCAGTACTTC.